What follows are 5 T cell receptor beta chains derived from one specimen sequenced in a study of T cells in Graves' hyperthyroidism and ophthalmopathy. Regions amplified from RNA transcripts were the TCR beta CDR3 regions. In the first-round RT-PCR of the TCR CDR3, the HTBI primer set was used. Each CDR3 protein gets one entry after TCRdb re-called the multiplex PCR reads with MiXCR. In the table there are hundreds of thousands of distinct CDR3 sequences, more than 45% of which are singletons. The sequencing input was peripheral blood or thyroid tissue (not recorded which). All receptors derive from a woman in her late teens or twenties with Graves' hyperthyroidism.

This chain links TRBV18 with TRBJ2-7; the match to TRBD2 covers 11 bases. V shed 2 bases, J shed 4 bases, and the junction held 4 bases outside the gene matches. The germline gives CDR1 KGHSH, CDR2 LQKENI. The CDR3 loop spans 15 amino acids. CDR3 nucleotide sequence: TGTGCCAGCTCACCAATAGGGACTAGCGGATACGAGCAGTACTTC. Residues: CASSPIGTSGYEQYF.

The V call is TRBV19, the J call TRBJ2-7; 9 bases are shared with TRBD2. The V segment lost 4 bases and the J segment 9 bases; nucleotides outside the gene matches: 13. The CDR3 extends over 15 amino acids. Germline V CDR1 and CDR2: LNHDA, SQIVND (reference sequence). Here the CDR3 DNA reads TGTGCCAGTAGTACGACTAGCGGAGCCGTAGCGGGGCAGTACTTC. It is translated as CASSTTSGAVAGQYF.

This clonotype was counted between two and nine times. Since a much larger clone is just one base distant, this may be a read error. The V call is TRBV6-6, the J call TRBJ1-1; D not certain. V gave up 6 bases and J gave up 3 bases, with 2 bases separating them. Per the germline V gene, CDR1 is MNHNY and CDR2 is SVGAGI (reference sequence). The CDR3 extends over 10 amino acids. The CDR3 protein is CASRDTEAFF. For the CDR3, the DNA is TGTGCCAGCAGGGACACTGAAGCTTTCTTT.

This clonotype appeared many times. The chain has TRBV10-3 and TRBJ1-1, with D uncertain. The germline V and J ends were trimmed by 2 bases and 3 bases, with 10 bases remaining between them. Germline V gives CDR1 ENHRY, CDR2 SYGVKD. The CDR3 spans 14 residues. The CDR3 bases are TGTGCCATCAGTGAGGACGTGGGATACACTGAAGCTTTCTTT. Protein product: CAISEDVGYTEAFF.

V gene TRBV12-3 or TRBV12-4 combines with J gene TRBJ1-2; unclear D gene. Trimming shortened V by 8 bases and J by 6 bases, and 13 bases separated the two germline ends. The CDR3 consists of 12 residues. The chain's CDR3 is CASGLAGNGYTF. In DNA, the CDR3 is TGTGCCAGCGGCCTAGCGGGGAATGGCTACACCTTC.